This entry lists 6 T cell receptor beta chains sequenced from one sample in a study of CD8+ T cells in alopecia areata. Sample treatment: oral pan-JAK inhibitor, 5-10 mg twice daily. Following extraction, RNA underwent reverse transcription to cDNA, which served as the sequencing template. Some clones are missing from TCRdb's copy, which holds only in-frame ones; the method was immunoSEQ multiplex PCR. The data contain more than 100,000 clones, about nine tenths of them seen just once; the ten biggest clones take up roughly 11%. Sequenced material: CD8+ T cells sorted from blood, taken at approximately week 30, from a patient treated with tofacitinib. These receptors originate from a human donor with alopecia areata.

This chain uses TRBV6-5 with TRBJ2-7; D could derive from TRBD1 or TRBD2 (5 bases each). This CDR3 contains 13 residues. CDR1 is MNHEY and CDR2 is SVGAGI in the germline V gene. V lost 7 bases to trimming and J lost 2 bases, with 12 bases between them. The chain's CDR3 is CASTGAVTYEQYF. For the CDR3, the DNA is TGTGCCAGCACCGGGGCGGTTACCTACGAGCAGTACTTC.

The chain is built from TRBV19 and TRBJ2-1, with TRBD1 matching over 7 bases. The CDR3 runs to 15 residues. Per germline, CDR1 LNHDA and CDR2 SQIVND (reference sequence). J was trimmed by 0 bases and V by 5 bases; bases with no gene match: 4. CDR3 loop: CASSLDRSSYNEQFF. Here the CDR3 DNA reads TGTGCCAGTAGTTTGGACAGGAGCTCCTACAATGAGCAGTTCTTC.

The chain combines TRBV9 with TRBJ2-1; 7 bases match TRBD2. V trimming: 3 bases; J trimming: 9 bases; junction bases outside the gene matches: 18. Germline V gene sequence: CDR1 SGDLS, CDR2 YYNGEE. CDR3 size: 17 residues. The CDR3 coding sequence is TGTGCCAGCAGCGCCTACGGGACTACACAGGAGAGGGGTGAGCAGTTCTTC. Translating gives CASSAYGTTQERGEQFF.

This clone has only a few counts. The chain has TRBV5-1 and TRBJ2-6; D is unclear. The germline V and J ends were trimmed by 0 bases and 0 bases, with 4 bases remaining between them. From germline, CDR1 is SGHRS and CDR2 YFSETQ. The CDR3 length is 15 residues. The CDR3 coding sequence is TGCGCCAGCAGCTTGGACTACTCTGGGGCCAACGTCCTGACTTTC. The encoded protein is CASSLDYSGANVLTF.

The chain is built from TRBV9 and TRBJ2-1; 9 bases match TRBD2. Germline V CDR1 and CDR2: SGDLS, YYNGEE. CDR3 length equals 17 residues. Trimming at V came to 4 bases and at J to 0 bases, leaving 8 bases not matched to a gene. The CDR3 region has the DNA TGTGCCAGCAGCCCCCGGGGTAGCGGGAGCTCCTACAATGAGCAGTTCTTC. This translates into CASSPRGSGSSYNEQFF.

The CDR3 coding sequence is TGTGCCAGCAGTCTTTCGGACAGGGCGGTTTACGAGCAGTACTTC. Translating it yields CASSLSDRAVYEQYF. J is TRBJ2-7 and V is TRBV27, with 8 positions matching TRBD1. The CDR3 totals 15 residues. Germline loops: CDR1 MNHEY, CDR2 SMNVEV (reference sequence). The V gene end was trimmed by 5 bases and the J gene end by 4 bases; junction bases not matched to a gene: 10.